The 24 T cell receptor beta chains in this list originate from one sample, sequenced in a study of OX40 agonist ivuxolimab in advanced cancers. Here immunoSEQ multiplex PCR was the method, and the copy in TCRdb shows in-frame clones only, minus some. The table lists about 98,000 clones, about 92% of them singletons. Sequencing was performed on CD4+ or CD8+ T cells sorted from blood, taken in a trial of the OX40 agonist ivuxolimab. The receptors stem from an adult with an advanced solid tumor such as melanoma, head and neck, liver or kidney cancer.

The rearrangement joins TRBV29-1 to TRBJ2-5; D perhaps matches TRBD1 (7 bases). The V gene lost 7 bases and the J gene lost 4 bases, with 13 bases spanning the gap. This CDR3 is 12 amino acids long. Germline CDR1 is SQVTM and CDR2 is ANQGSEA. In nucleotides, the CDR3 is TGCAGCGCCAGGAGGGGGCGAGAGACCCAGTACTTC. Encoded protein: CSARRGRETQYF.

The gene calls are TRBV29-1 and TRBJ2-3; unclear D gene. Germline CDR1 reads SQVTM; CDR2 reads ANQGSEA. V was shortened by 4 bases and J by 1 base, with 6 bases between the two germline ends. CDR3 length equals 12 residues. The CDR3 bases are TGCAGCGTTGTTCGGGGCACAGATACGCAGTATTTT. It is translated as CSVVRGTDTQYF.

The CDR3 DNA reads as TGTGCCAGCAGCGGGCCCCGGACAGCAGTGTACAATGAGCAGTTCTTC. Translation: CASSGPRTAVYNEQFF. V gene TRBV5-8 combines with J gene TRBJ2-1; D possibly corresponds to TRBD1 (6 bases). Germline V gives CDR1 SGHTS, CDR2 YDEGEE. V lost 4 bases and J 4 bases, leaving 18 bases between the germline ends. CDR3 length: 16 amino acids. The full variable domain, rest sourced from reference TRBV5-8 and TRBJ2-1, is EAGVTQSPTHLIKTRGQQATLRCSPISGHTSVYWYQQALGLGLQFLLWYDEGEERNRGNFPPRFSGRQFPNYSSELNVNALELEDSALYLCASSGPRTAVYNEQFFGPGTRLTVL.

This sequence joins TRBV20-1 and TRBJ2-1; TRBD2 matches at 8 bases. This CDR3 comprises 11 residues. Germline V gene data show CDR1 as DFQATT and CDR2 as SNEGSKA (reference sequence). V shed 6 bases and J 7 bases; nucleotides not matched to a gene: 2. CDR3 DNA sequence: TGCAGTGCAGGACTAGCAAATGAGCAGTTCTTC. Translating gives CSAGLANEQFF.

The CDR3 loop is CASSLVGGVWNEQFF. CDR3 nucleotides: TGCGCCAGCAGCTTGGTGGGCGGGGTCTGGAATGAGCAGTTCTTC. V is TRBV5-1 and J is TRBJ2-1; a possible D gene is TRBD2 (6 bases). The ends were cut back, 0 bases at V and 7 bases at J, with 14 bases in the middle. CDR1 SGHRS and CDR2 YFSETQ come from the germline V gene. The CDR3 is made up of 15 amino acids. Filled out from reference TRBV5-1 and TRBJ2-1, the complete variable domain reads KAGVTQTPRYLIKTRGQQVTLSCSPISGHRSVSWYQQTPGQGLQFLFEYFSETQRNKGNFPGRFSGRQFSNSRSEMNVSTLELGDSALYLCASSLVGGVWNEQFFGPGTRLTVL.

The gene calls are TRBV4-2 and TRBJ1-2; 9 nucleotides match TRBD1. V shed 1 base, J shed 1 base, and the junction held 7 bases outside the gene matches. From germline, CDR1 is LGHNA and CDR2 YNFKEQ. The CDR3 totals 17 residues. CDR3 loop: CASSQGQGDQSNYGYTF. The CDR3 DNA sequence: TGTGCCAGCAGCCAAGGACAGGGGGACCAGAGTAACTATGGCTACACCTTC.

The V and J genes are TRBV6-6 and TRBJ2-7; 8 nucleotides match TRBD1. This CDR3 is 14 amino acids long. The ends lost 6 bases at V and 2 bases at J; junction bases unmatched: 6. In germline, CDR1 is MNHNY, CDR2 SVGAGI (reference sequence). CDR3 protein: CASRTMDRAYEQYF. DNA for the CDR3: TGTGCCAGCAGGACGATGGACAGGGCCTACGAGCAGTACTTC.

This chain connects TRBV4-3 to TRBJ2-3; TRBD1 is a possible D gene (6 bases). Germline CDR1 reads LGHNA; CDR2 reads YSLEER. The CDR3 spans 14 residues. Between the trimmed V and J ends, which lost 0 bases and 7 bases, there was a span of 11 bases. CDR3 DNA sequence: TGCGCCAGCAGCCAAGAAGGGACACCGAATACGCAGTATTTT. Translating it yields CASSQEGTPNTQYF.

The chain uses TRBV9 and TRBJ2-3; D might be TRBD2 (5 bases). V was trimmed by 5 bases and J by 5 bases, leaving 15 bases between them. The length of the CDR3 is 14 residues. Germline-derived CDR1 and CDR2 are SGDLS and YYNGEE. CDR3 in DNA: TGTGCCAGCAGGAGGGATCCTGATGGAGATACGCAGTATTTT. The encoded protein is CASRRDPDGDTQYF.

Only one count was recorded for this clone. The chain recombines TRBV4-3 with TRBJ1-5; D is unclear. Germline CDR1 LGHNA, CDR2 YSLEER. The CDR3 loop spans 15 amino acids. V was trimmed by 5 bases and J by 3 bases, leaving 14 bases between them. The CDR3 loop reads CASSANIRLNQPQHF. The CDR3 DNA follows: TGCGCCAGCAGCGCAAATATCCGTCTCAATCAGCCCCAGCATTTT.

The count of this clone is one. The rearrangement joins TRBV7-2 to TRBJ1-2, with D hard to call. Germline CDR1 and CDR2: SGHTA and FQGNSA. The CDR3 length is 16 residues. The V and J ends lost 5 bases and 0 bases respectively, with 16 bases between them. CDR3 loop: CASSPRRSYANYGYTF. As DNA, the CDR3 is TGTGCCAGCAGCCCTAGAAGGTCCTACGCTAACTATGGCTACACCTTC.

This chain's CDR3 is CASNPSGRAAGELFF. For the CDR3, the DNA is TGTGCCAGTAATCCAAGCGGGAGGGCGGCCGGGGAGCTGTTTTTT. The rearrangement uses TRBV19 and TRBJ2-2, with TRBD2 matching 10 bases. Germline V gene sequence: CDR1 LNHDA, CDR2 SQIVND (reference sequence). The CDR3 has 15 residues. J gave up 6 bases and V 7 bases, and 8 bases lay outside the gene matches.

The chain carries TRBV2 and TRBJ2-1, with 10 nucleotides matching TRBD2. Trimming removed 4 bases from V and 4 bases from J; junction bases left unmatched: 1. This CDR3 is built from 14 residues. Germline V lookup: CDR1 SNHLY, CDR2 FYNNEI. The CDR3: CASSVLAGYNEQFF. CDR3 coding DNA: TGTGCCAGCAGTGTACTAGCGGGATACAATGAGCAGTTCTTC.

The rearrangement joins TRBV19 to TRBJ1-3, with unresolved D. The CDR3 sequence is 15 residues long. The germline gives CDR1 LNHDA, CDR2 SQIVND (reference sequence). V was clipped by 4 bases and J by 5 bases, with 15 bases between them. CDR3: CASSRIGPARNTIYF. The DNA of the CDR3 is TGTGCCAGTAGTAGGATCGGCCCGGCCCGAAACACCATATATTTT. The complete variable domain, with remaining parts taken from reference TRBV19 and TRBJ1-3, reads DGGITQSPKYLFRKEGQNVTLSCEQNLNHDAMYWYRQDPGQGLRLIYYSQIVNDFQKGDIAEGYSVSREKKESFPLTVTSAQKNPTAFYLCASSRIGPARNTIYFGEGSWLTVV.

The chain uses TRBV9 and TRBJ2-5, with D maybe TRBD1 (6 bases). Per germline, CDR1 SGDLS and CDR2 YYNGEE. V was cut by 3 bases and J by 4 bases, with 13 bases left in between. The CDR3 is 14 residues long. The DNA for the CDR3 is TGTGCCAGCAGCGGGGGGCCGGACCTAGAGACCCAGTACTTC. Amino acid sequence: CASSGGPDLETQYF.

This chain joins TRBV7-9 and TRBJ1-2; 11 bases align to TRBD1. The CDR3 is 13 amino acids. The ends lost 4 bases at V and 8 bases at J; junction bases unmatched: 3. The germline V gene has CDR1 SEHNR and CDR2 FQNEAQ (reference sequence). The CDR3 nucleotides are TGTGCCAGCAGCTGGGGACAGGGGGACGGCTACACCTTC. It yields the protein CASSWGQGDGYTF.

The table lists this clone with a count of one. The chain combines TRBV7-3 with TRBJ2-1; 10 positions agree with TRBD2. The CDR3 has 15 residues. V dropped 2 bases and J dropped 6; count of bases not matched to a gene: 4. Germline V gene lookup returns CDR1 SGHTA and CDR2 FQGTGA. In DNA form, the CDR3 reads TGTGCCAGCAGCTTATCTAGCGGGAGCTTCAATGAGCAGTTCTTC. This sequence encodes CASSLSSGSFNEQFF.

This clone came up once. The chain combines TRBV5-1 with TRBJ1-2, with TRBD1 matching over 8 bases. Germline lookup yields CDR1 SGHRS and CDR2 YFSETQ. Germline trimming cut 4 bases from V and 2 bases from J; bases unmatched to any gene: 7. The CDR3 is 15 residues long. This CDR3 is CASSEGGTGNYGYTF. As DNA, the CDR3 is TGCGCCAGCAGCGAAGGGGGGACAGGAAACTATGGCTACACCTTC. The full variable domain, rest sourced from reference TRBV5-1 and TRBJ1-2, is KAGVTQTPRYLIKTRGQQVTLSCSPISGHRSVSWYQQTPGQGLQFLFEYFSETQRNKGNFPGRFSGRQFSNSRSEMNVSTLELGDSALYLCASSEGGTGNYGYTFGSGTRLTVV.

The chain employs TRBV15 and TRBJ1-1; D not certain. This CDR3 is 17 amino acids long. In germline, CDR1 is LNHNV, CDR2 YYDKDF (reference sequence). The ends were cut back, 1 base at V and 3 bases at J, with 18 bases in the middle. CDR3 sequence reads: CATSRGGLIGVDTEAFF. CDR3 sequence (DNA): TGTGCCACCAGCAGAGGTGGTTTGATCGGCGTCGACACTGAAGCTTTCTTT.

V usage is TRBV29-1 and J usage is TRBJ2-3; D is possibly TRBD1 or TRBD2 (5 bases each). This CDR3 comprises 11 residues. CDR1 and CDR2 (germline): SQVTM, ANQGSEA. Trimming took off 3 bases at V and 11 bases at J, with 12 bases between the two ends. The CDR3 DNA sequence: TGCAGCGTTGAGTCGGGGACGGGGCAGTATTTT. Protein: CSVESGTGQYF.

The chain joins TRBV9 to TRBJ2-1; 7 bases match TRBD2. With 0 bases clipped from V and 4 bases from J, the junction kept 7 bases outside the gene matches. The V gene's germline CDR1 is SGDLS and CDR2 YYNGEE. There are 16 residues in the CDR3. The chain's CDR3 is CASSVGGLAVYNEQFF. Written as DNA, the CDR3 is TGTGCCAGCAGCGTAGGTGGGCTAGCGGTATACAATGAGCAGTTCTTC. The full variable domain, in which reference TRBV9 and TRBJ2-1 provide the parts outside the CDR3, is DSGVTQTPKHLITATGQRVTLRCSPRSGDLSVYWYQQSLDQGLQFLIQYYNGEERAKGNILERFSAQQFPDLHSELNLSSLELGDSALYFCASSVGGLAVYNEQFFGPGTRLTVL.

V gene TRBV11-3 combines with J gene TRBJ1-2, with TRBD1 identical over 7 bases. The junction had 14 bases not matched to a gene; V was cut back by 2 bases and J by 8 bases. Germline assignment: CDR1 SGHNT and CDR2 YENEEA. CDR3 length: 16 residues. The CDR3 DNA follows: TGTGCCAGCAGCTTAAGAGCCGGCGGGACAGAGAGGGGCTACACCTTC. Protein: CASSLRAGGTERGYTF.

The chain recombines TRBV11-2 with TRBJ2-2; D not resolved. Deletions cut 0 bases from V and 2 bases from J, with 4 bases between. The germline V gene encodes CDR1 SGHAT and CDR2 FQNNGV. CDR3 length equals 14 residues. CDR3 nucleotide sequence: TGTGCCAGCAGCTTAGACAGAAACACCGGGGAGCTGTTTTTT. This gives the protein CASSLDRNTGELFF.

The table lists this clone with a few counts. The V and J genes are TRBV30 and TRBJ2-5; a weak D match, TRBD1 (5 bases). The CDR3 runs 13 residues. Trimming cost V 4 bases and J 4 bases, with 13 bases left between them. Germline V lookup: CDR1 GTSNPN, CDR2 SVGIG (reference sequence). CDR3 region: CAWNKQVRETQYF. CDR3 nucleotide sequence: TGTGCCTGGAATAAACAGGTTCGAGAGACCCAGTACTTC.